This passage covers 5 T cell receptor beta chains from one sample sequenced in a study of blood T cell repertoires in COVID-19. Assay used: immunoSEQ multiplex PCR; TCRdb lists only in-frame clones, some missing. The sample shows 150,000 to 200,000 clones, around 84% of them seen only once. What was sequenced was peripheral blood. Receptors were obtained from a woman at least 80 years old with acute or convalescent COVID-19.

The genes are TRBV5-1 and TRBJ2-1; 9 bases agree with TRBD2. This CDR3 is built from 16 residues. Trimming took 3 bases from V and 7 from J; bases not matched to a gene: 11. Germline CDR1 reads SGHRS; CDR2 reads YFSETQ. CDR3: CASSSRASGVGNEQFF. In nucleotides, the CDR3 is TGCGCCAGCAGCTCTCGAGCTAGCGGGGTGGGAAATGAGCAGTTCTTC.

Comment on this clone: The sample contains more than one DNA sequence encoding this CDR3. The gene calls are TRBV3-1 (or the pseudogene TRBV3-2) and TRBJ2-2; 8 bases are shared with TRBD1. Germline assignment: CDR1 LGHDT and CDR2 YNNKEL (reference sequence). Trimming cost V 3 bases and J 6 bases; bases outside gene matches: 15. CDR3 length: 18 residues. In DNA form, the CDR3 reads TGTGCCAGCAGCCAGGGAAGGACAGGGAGGATCTCTGCCGGGGAGCTGTTTTTT. Its protein is CASSQGRTGRISAGELFF.

The V and J genes are TRBV4-1 and TRBJ1-2; 7 bases fit TRBD1. V lost 1 base and J lost 0; bases outside the gene matches: 2. The germline V gene has CDR1 MGHRA and CDR2 YSYEKL. The CDR3 covers 15 residues. Written as DNA, the CDR3 is TGCGCCAGCAGCCAAGCCGGACAGGCTAACTATGGCTACACCTTC. It codes for CASSQAGQANYGYTF.

The table lists this clone with a few counts. V gene TRBV5-4 combines with J gene TRBJ1-5; no clear D gene. Germline V gives CDR1 SGHNT, CDR2 YYREEE (reference sequence). V was clipped by 0 bases and J by 4 bases, with 11 bases between them. The CDR3 runs 15 residues. For the CDR3, the DNA is TGTGCCAGCAGCTTGGACCCTTTTCGGAATCAGCCCCAGCATTTT. Its translation: CASSLDPFRNQPQHF.

This chain connects TRBV14 to TRBJ2-5, with 7 bases that match TRBD2. V was pared by 0 bases and J by 5 bases, with 18 bases of the junction left unmatched. Per germline, CDR1 SGHDN and CDR2 FVKESK. This CDR3 comprises 19 residues. CDR3 nucleotide sequence: TGTGCCAGCAGCCAAGATTTAGCGGGCGGGGAATACTACGAGGAGACCCAGTACTTC. Amino acids: CASSQDLAGGEYYEETQYF.